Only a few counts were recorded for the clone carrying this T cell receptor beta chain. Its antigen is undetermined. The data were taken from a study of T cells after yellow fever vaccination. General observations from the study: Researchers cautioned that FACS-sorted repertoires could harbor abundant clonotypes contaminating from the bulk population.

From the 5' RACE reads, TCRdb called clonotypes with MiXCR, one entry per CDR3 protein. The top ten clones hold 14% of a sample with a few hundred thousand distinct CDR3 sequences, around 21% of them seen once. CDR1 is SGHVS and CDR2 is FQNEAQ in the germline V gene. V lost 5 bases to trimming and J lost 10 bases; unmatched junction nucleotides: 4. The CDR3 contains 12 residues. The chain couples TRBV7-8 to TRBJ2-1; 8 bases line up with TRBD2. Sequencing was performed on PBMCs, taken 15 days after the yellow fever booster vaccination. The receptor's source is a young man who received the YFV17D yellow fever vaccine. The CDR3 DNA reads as TGTGCCAGCAGCACGACTAGCGCCGAGCAGTTCTTC. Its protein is CASSTTSAEQFF.